Each of the 19 T cell receptor beta chains below was sequenced from the same sample in a study of CD8 T cells in ankylosing spondylitis. TCRdb analysed the 5' RACE reads with MiXCR anew, one entry per CDR3 protein. The sample has about 30,000 distinct CDR3 sequences, about 31% seen once; the top ten hold around 45%. The sequencing sample was made of synovial fluid, either unsorted or a sorted T cell fraction (not recorded which). These receptors all stem from a male donor with ankylosing spondylitis.

This clonotype was detected many times. The chain links TRBV29-1 to TRBJ2-1; 9 bases are shared with TRBD2. CDR3 length: 14 residues. The germline gives CDR1 SQVTM, CDR2 ANQGSEA. V lost 6 bases and J lost 3; bases outside the gene matches: 6. The CDR3 loop is CSVRLAGDYNEQFF. DNA for the CDR3: TGCAGCGTGCGCTTAGCGGGAGACTACAATGAGCAGTTCTTC.

In its sample, this clonotype was seen many times. The V and J genes are TRBV7-2 and TRBJ2-1, with 7 bases lining up with TRBD2. CDR1 is SGHTA and CDR2 is FQGNSA in the germline V gene. J was trimmed by 9 bases and V by 6 bases; bases with no gene match: 5. The CDR3 has 12 amino acids. The CDR3 region is CASRAGLGEQFF. The CDR3 DNA follows: TGTGCCAGCAGAGCGGGACTCGGTGAGCAGTTCTTC. Using reference TRBV7-2 and TRBJ2-1 for the parts outside the CDR3, the full variable domain is GAGVSQSPSNKVTEKGKDVELRCDPISGHTALYWYRQSLGQGLEFLIYFQGNSAPDKSGLPSDRFSAERTGGSVSTLTIQRTQQEDSAVYLCASRAGLGEQFFGPGTRLTVL.

Ten or more counts support this clonotype. V and J are TRBV11-2 and TRBJ1-2; D ambiguous. The length of the CDR3 is 15 residues. Trimming stripped 4 bases from V and 0 bases from J, with 12 bases between. Germline V lookup: CDR1 SGHAT, CDR2 FQNNGV. CDR3 residues: CASSYEGSSNYGYTF. The CDR3, as DNA: TGTGCCAGCAGCTACGAAGGCTCCTCTAACTATGGCTACACCTTC.

This clonotype came up many times. The chain joins TRBV3-2 to TRBJ2-2; the D segment call TRBD2 is taken from the table without a DNA check. TRBV3-2 is labeled a pseudogene. This CDR3 region has 18 residues. The CDR3 DNA sequence: TGTGCCAGCAGCCAAGAGGGACTAGCGGGAGAGGGTACCGGGGAGCTGTTTTTT. It translates to CASSQEGLAGEGTGELFF.

The rearrangement links TRBV6-1 to TRBJ2-3; no definite D call. Germline V gene data show CDR1 as MNHNS and CDR2 as SASEGT. The CDR3 consists of 15 residues. V was cut by 8 bases and J by 0 bases, with 15 bases left in between. Here the CDR3 DNA reads TGTGCCAGCGCCCTAGTGGGATTGAGCACAGATACGCAGTATTTT. It translates to CASALVGLSTDTQYF.

The CDR3 region is CASSLGGGWGFEAFF. The DNA of the CDR3 is TGTGCCAGCAGCTTAGGGGGAGGGTGGGGGTTCGAAGCTTTCTTT. The rearrangement joins TRBV7-8 to TRBJ1-1; a possible D gene is TRBD1 (5 bases). The V end lost 1 base, the J end lost 8 bases, and 17 bases lay between the germline ends. CDR3 length equals 15 residues. The germline V gene has CDR1 SGHVS and CDR2 FQNEAQ.

The chain joins TRBV9 to TRBJ2-1; 14 positions match TRBD2. V shed 4 bases and J 6 bases; nucleotides not matched to a gene: 6. The CDR3 is 16 residues long. Germline V CDR1 and CDR2: SGDLS, YYNGEE. CDR3 amino acids: CASSFGLAGGGNEQFF. CDR3 nucleotides: TGTGCCAGCAGCTTCGGACTAGCGGGAGGTGGCAATGAGCAGTTCTTC.

This clonotype was detected a few times. The chain has TRBV7-9 and TRBJ2-7; D possibly corresponds to TRBD1 (5 bases). This CDR3 has 13 amino acids. V lost 5 bases to trimming and J lost 5 bases, with 13 bases between them. The germline gives CDR1 SEHNR, CDR2 FQNEAQ (reference sequence). The CDR3: CASSPRVSHEQYV. In DNA, the CDR3 is TGTGCCAGCAGCCCCAGGGTTTCTCACGAGCAGTACGTC.

This clonotype was counted many times. V usage is TRBV5-6 and J usage is TRBJ2-7, with TRBD1 identical over 9 bases. The CDR3 is 16 amino acids. The germline CDR1 and CDR2 sequences are SGHDT and YYEEEE. V shed 6 bases, J shed 1 base, and the junction held 11 bases outside the gene matches. The CDR3 loop is CASTPFVDRGSYEQYF. The CDR3 DNA follows: TGTGCCAGCACCCCCTTCGTGGACAGGGGATCCTACGAGCAGTACTTC.

There are many counts of this clonotype. The chain is built from TRBV7-9 and TRBJ1-1; D unclear. This CDR3 contains 13 residues. V lost 7 bases and J lost 1, with 10 bases in between. The V gene's germline CDR1 is SEHNR and CDR2 FQNEAQ (reference sequence). CDR3 protein: CASNQKANTEAFF. CDR3 bases: TGTGCCAGCAACCAAAAGGCGAACACTGAAGCTTTCTTT. Full variable domain (missing parts from reference TRBV7-9 and TRBJ1-1): DTGVSQNPRHKITKRGQNVTFRCDPISEHNRLYWYRQTLGQGPEFLTYFQNEAQLEKSRLLSDRFSAERPKGSFSTLEIQRTEQGDSAMYLCASNQKANTEAFFGQGTRLTVV.

There are a few counts of this clonotype. The V call is TRBV18, the J call TRBJ2-7; D remains unclear. The CDR3 consists of 14 residues. Trimming pared 4 bases from V and 1 base from J, leaving 11 bases between. CDR1 KGHSH and CDR2 LQKENI come from the germline V gene. As DNA, the CDR3 is TGTGCCAGCTCACGAGAACTGACTTCCTACGAGCAGTACGTC. Amino acids: CASSRELTSYEQYV.

This clonotype came up many times. The rearrangement joins TRBV7-2 to TRBJ2-7; D is undetermined. The CDR3 covers 13 residues. V lost 1 base to trimming and J lost 2 bases, with 6 bases between them. CDR1 SGHTA and CDR2 FQGNSA come from the germline V gene. CDR3 in amino acids: CASSLGIAYEQYF. Here the CDR3 DNA reads TGTGCCAGCAGCTTAGGTATCGCCTACGAGCAGTACTTC.

There are many counts of this clonotype. This sequence joins TRBV20-1 and TRBJ1-5; perhaps TRBD1 as D (5 bases). Per germline, CDR1 DFQATT and CDR2 SNEGSKA (reference sequence). This CDR3 is built from 16 residues. Trimming pared 0 bases from V and 2 bases from J, leaving 14 bases between. The CDR3 region is CSARDIRGSGNQPQHF. As DNA, the CDR3 is TGCAGTGCTAGAGATATCCGGGGGTCGGGCAATCAGCCCCAGCATTTT.

This CDR3 reads CASSAYTGELFF. CDR3 DNA: TGTGCCAGCAGCGCTTACACCGGGGAGCTGTTTTTT. The rearrangement joins TRBV9 to TRBJ2-2; the D is unclear. This CDR3 spans 12 amino acids. The germline gives CDR1 SGDLS, CDR2 YYNGEE. The germline V and J ends were trimmed by 3 bases and 3 bases, with 3 bases remaining between them.

The V gene is TRBV4-1, the J gene TRBJ2-3, with D hard to call. Looked up from germline, CDR1 is MGHRA and CDR2 is YSYEKL. This CDR3 comprises 14 residues. Trimming took 0 bases from V and 0 from J, leaving 4 bases between them. CDR3 sequence: CASSQDPSTDTQYF. The CDR3 coding sequence is TGCGCCAGCAGCCAAGATCCAAGCACAGATACGCAGTATTTT.

The genes are TRBV3-1 and TRBJ2-1; D is possibly TRBD2 (7 bases). The ends were cut back, 1 base at V and 10 bases at J, with 17 bases in the middle. The CDR3 loop spans 15 amino acids. Germline loops: CDR1 LGHDT, CDR2 YNNKEL (reference sequence). DNA of the CDR3: TGTGCCAGCAGCCAAGGATTTCAGGGAGGGGGAGAGCAGTTCTTC. It specifies CASSQGFQGGGEQFF.

This clonotype was counted a few times. The CDR3 DNA is TGTGCCAGCCAAACAAAGGCTAGCGGGACACACAATGAGCAGTTCTTC. Translation gives CASQTKASGTHNEQFF. The chain combines TRBV19 with TRBJ2-1; 9 bases are shared with TRBD2. Looked up from germline, CDR1 is LNHDA and CDR2 is SQIVND (reference sequence). V gave up 9 bases and J gave up 5 bases; unmatched junction bases: 14. This CDR3 has 16 amino acids.

The J gene is TRBJ2-1, the V gene TRBV12-3 or TRBV12-4; 12 bases match TRBD2. Germline trimming cut 6 bases from V and 0 bases from J; bases unmatched to any gene: 6. The length of the CDR3 is 17 residues. The CDR3 protein is CASSRTSGASSYNEQFF. The CDR3 nucleotides read TGTGCCAGCAGCCGGACTAGCGGGGCGAGCTCCTACAATGAGCAGTTCTTC.

As DNA, the CDR3 is TGTGCCACCAGCAACCCCCGCGGGAGCTCGGATGAGCAGTTCTTC. Protein sequence: CATSNPRGSSDEQFF. The rearrangement links TRBV15 to TRBJ2-1; 7 bases are a match to TRBD2. The CDR3 covers 15 residues. Looked up from germline, CDR1 is LNHNV and CDR2 is YYDKDF (reference sequence). V was pared by 4 bases and J by 8 bases, with 11 bases of the junction left unmatched.